This TCR beta chain was sequenced during a study of OX40 agonist ivuxolimab in advanced cancers. Across the whole study: Earlier anti-PD-1, anti-PD-L1 or anti-CTLA-4 therapy was permitted; over 35% had received some. One hepatocellular carcinoma and a couple of cutaneous melanoma patients partially responded. Study-wide results and limits: The study observed clonal expansion of CD4+ and CD8+ blood T cells by week 6 at 0.1 to 3.0 mg/kg.

From germline, CDR1 is SGHAT and CDR2 FQNNGV. Trimming cost V 0 bases and J 6 bases; bases outside gene matches: 8. The CDR3 has 16 residues. Data came from immunoSEQ multiplex PCR; TCRdb stores just in-frame clones and leaves some out. This table holds about 76,000 clones, about 85% found once. A remark on this clone: The antigen is unknown.

Autoimmune disease history or systemic immunosuppression led to patients being barred. The receptor's source is an adult with an advanced solid tumor such as melanoma, head and neck, liver or kidney cancer. The specimen was CD4+ or CD8+ T cells sorted from blood, collected in a trial of the OX40 agonist ivuxolimab. This chain joins TRBV11-2 and TRBJ2-7, with 10 positions matching TRBD1. In DNA form, the CDR3 reads TGTGCCAGCAGCTTAGATACGGGGACAGGGGCGAGCGAGCAGTACTTC. Amino acids: CASSLDTGTGASEQYF.